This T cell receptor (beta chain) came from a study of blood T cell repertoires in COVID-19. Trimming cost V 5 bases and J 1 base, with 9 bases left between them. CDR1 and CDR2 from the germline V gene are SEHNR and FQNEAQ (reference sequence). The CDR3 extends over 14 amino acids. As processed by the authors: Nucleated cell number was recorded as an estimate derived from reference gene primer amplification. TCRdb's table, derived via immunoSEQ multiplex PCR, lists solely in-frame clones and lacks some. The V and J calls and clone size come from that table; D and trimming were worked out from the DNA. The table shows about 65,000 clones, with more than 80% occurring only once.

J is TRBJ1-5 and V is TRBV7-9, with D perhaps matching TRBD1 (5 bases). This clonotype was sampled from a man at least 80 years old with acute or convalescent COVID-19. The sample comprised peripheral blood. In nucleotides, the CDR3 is TGTGCCAGCAGCACCCGACAGAGCAATCAGCCCCAGCATTTT. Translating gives CASSTRQSNQPQHF.